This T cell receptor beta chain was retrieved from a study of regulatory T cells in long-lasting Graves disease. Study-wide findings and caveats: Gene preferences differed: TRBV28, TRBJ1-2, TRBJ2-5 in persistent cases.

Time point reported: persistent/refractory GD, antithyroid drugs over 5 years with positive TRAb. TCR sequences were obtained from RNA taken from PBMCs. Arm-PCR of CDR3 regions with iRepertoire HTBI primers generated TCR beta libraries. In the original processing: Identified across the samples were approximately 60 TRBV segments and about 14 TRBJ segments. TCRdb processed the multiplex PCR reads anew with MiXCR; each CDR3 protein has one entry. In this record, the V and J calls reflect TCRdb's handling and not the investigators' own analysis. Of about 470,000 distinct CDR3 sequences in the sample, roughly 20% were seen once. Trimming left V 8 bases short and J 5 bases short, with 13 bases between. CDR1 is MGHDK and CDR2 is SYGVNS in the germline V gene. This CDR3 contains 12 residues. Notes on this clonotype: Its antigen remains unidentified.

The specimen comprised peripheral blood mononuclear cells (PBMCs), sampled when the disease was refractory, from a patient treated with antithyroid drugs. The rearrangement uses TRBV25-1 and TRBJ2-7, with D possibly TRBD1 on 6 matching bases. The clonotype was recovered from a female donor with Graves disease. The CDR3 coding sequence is TGTGCCAGCGAGTACAGGGAAAACGAGCAGTACTTC. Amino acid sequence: CASEYRENEQYF.